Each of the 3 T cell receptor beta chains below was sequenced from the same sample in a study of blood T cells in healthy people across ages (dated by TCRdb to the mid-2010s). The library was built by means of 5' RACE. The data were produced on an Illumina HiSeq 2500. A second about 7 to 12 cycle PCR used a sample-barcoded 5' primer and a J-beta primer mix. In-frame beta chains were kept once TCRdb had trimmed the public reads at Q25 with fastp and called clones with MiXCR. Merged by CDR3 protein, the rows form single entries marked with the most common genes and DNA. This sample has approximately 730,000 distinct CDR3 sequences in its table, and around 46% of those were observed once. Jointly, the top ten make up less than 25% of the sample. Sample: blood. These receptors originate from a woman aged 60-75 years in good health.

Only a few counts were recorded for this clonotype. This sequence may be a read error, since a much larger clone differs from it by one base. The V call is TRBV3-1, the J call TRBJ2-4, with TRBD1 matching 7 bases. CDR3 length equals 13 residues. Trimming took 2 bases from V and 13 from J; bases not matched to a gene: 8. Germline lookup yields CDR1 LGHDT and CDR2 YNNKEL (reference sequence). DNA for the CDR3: TGTGCCAGCAGCCAAAGGGGCCAGGGGGAGCAGTACTTC. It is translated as CASSQRGQGEQYF.

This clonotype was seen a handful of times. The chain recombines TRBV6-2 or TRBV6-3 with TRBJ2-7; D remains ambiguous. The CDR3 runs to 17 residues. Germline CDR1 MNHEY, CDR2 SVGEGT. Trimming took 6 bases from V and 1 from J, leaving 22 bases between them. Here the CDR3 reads CASSPRGGQVLSYEQYF. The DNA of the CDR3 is TGTGCCAGCAGCCCCCGAGGTGGGCAGGTCCTTTCCTACGAGCAGTACTTC.

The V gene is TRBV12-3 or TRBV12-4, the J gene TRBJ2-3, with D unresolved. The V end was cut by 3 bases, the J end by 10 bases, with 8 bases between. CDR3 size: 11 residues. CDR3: CASSFQRAQYF. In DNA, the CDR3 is TGTGCCAGCAGTTTCCAAAGGGCGCAGTATTTT.